Below are 19 T cell receptor beta chains sequenced from a single sample in a study of T cells in tuberculosis. The data were produced by immunoSEQ multiplex PCR, yet TCRdb's version contains in-frame clones alone and is incomplete. Among around 30,000 clones listed, over 85% were seen once. Input material: PBMCs. The source is a donor aged 5-35 years with latent tuberculosis or without tuberculosis infection.

The chain joins TRBV4-1 to TRBJ2-7, with TRBD2 matching over 9 bases. Germline CDR1 and CDR2: MGHRA and YSYEKL. The CDR3 covers 16 residues. V lost 0 bases, J lost 7 bases, and 10 bases stayed unmatched. Written as DNA, the CDR3 is TGCGCCAGCAGCCAAGATCCCATGGCGGGAGGGGAAGAGCAGTACTTC. Translating it yields CASSQDPMAGGEEQYF.

This chain connects TRBV5-1 to TRBJ2-5, with 12 nucleotides matching TRBD2. Per the germline V gene, CDR1 is SGHRS and CDR2 is YFSETQ. The CDR3 is 16 residues long. After removal of 3 bases from V and 5 bases from J, the junction contained 8 bases not matched to a gene. The CDR3 region has the DNA TGCGCCAGCAGCTCCGGACTAGCGGGAAATTGGGAGACCCAGTACTTC. Its translation: CASSSGLAGNWETQYF. The full variable domain, its missing parts supplied by reference TRBV5-1 and TRBJ2-5, is KAGVTQTPRYLIKTRGQQVTLSCSPISGHRSVSWYQQTPGQGLQFLFEYFSETQRNKGNFPGRFSGRQFSNSRSEMNVSTLELGDSALYLCASSSGLAGNWETQYFGPGTRLLVL.

V is TRBV27 and J is TRBJ2-2; D unresolved. V lost 2 bases and J 6 bases, leaving 4 bases between the germline ends. The germline V gene encodes CDR1 MNHEY and CDR2 SMNVEV (reference sequence). This CDR3 is 12 amino acids long. CDR3 residues: CASSLIAGELFF. In nucleotides, the CDR3 is TGTGCCAGCAGTTTAATAGCCGGGGAGCTGTTTTTT.

CDR3 protein: CASSQVEGATEAFF. The CDR3 DNA reads TGCGCCAGCAGCCAAGTGGAAGGGGCCACTGAAGCTTTCTTT. The chain recombines TRBV4-3 with TRBJ1-1; possible D gene TRBD1, 5 bases. Trimming removed 1 base at V and 4 bases at J, with 10 bases between. The length of the CDR3 is 14 residues. Germline CDR1 LGHNA, CDR2 YSLEER.

The rearrangement joins TRBV27 to TRBJ1-1; TRBD1 agrees at 8 bases. Germline V CDR1 and CDR2: MNHEY, SMNVEV (reference sequence). After removal of 5 bases from V and 0 bases from J, the junction contained 8 bases not matched to a gene. This CDR3 has 16 residues. CDR3 loop: CASSPRQGLMNTEAFF. Written as DNA, the CDR3 is TGTGCCAGCAGTCCCCGACAGGGGCTGATGAACACTGAAGCTTTCTTT.

The rearrangement links TRBV27 to TRBJ2-3, with a weak D call TRBD2 (7 bases). Germline CDR1 is MNHEY and CDR2 is SMNVEV (reference sequence). Deletions cut 5 bases from V and 5 bases from J, with 23 bases between. The CDR3 runs 17 residues. CDR3 loop: CASSPGGPFFPEDTQYF. DNA of the CDR3: TGTGCCAGCAGTCCGGGGGGCCCTTTTTTCCCCGAAGATACGCAGTATTTT.

The V gene is TRBV7-2, the J gene TRBJ1-3, with 7 positions matching TRBD1. This CDR3 is 13 amino acids long. Per the germline V gene, CDR1 is SGHTA and CDR2 is FQGNSA. V lost 10 bases to trimming and J lost 4 bases; unmatched junction nucleotides: 7. This chain's CDR3 is CATSAGQGNTIYF. The CDR3 nucleotides are TGTGCCACCTCGGCGGGACAGGGAAACACCATATATTTT. Complete variable domain (other parts from reference TRBV7-2 and TRBJ1-3): GAGVSQSPSNKVTEKGKDVELRCDPISGHTALYWYRQSLGQGLEFLIYFQGNSAPDKSGLPSDRFSAERTGGSVSTLTIQRTQQEDSAVYLCATSAGQGNTIYFGEGSWLTVV.

V usage is TRBV7-9 and J usage is TRBJ2-4, with D maybe TRBD1 (6 bases). V was clipped by 4 bases and J by 4 bases, with 11 bases between them. This CDR3 spans 14 amino acids. CDR1 is SEHNR, CDR2 FQNEAQ, per germline (reference sequence). This CDR3 reads CASSSPGQKNIQYF. The CDR3 nucleotides are TGTGCCAGCAGCTCCCCAGGACAGAAAAACATTCAGTACTTC. The entire variable domain, with the rest obtained from reference TRBV7-9 and TRBJ2-4, is as follows: DTGVSQNPRHKITKRGQNVTFRCDPISEHNRLYWYRQTLGQGPEFLTYFQNEAQLEKSRLLSDRFSAERPKGSFSTLEIQRTEQGDSAMYLCASSSPGQKNIQYFGAGTRLSVL.

The DNA for the CDR3 is TGTGCCAGCAGTGGGACAGGGGAGTCGGAGACCCAGTACTTC. Translation gives CASSGTGESETQYF. The V gene is TRBV6-1, the J gene TRBJ2-5; TRBD1 matches 9 bases. The CDR3 has 14 residues. Germline loops: CDR1 MNHNS, CDR2 SASEGT. V lost 4 bases and J lost 5; bases outside the gene matches: 5.

The rearrangement links TRBV5-6 to TRBJ1-1; 11 bases agree with TRBD1. CDR1 and CDR2 from the germline V gene are SGHDT and YYEEEE. The CDR3 covers 16 residues. Trimming cost V 0 bases and J 4 bases; bases outside gene matches: 5. CDR3 residues: CASSLGGDRGVTEAFF. The CDR3 nucleotides are TGTGCCAGCAGCTTGGGCGGGGACAGGGGGGTCACTGAAGCTTTCTTT. The full variable domain, rest sourced from reference TRBV5-6 and TRBJ1-1, is DAGVTQSPTHLIKTRGQQVTLRCSPKSGHDTVSWYQQALGQGPQFIFQYYEEEERQRGNFPDRFSGHQFPNYSSELNVNALLLGDSALYLCASSLGGDRGVTEAFFGQGTRLTVV.

This sequence joins TRBV4-2 and TRBJ2-3; 7 positions match TRBD2. With V trimmed by 0 bases and J by 3 bases, 3 bases remained unmatched. There are 15 residues in the CDR3. Germline CDR1 and CDR2: LGHNA and YNFKEQ. The DNA of the CDR3 is TGTGCCAGCAGCCAAGATTCGGGAGGAACAGATACGCAGTATTTT. Its translation is CASSQDSGGTDTQYF.

This chain connects TRBV19 to TRBJ1-2, with D possibly TRBD1 on 5 matching bases. With 5 bases removed from V and 8 bases from J, the gap between germline ends came to 9 bases. From germline, CDR1 is LNHDA and CDR2 SQIVND (reference sequence). The CDR3 contains 11 residues. The CDR3, as DNA: TGTGCCAGTAGTTCAGGGCTGGGCTACACCTTC. Protein sequence: CASSSGLGYTF.

The rearrangement uses TRBV5-1 and TRBJ2-1; a possible D gene is TRBD2 (5 bases). The CDR3 sequence is 13 residues long. Deletions cut 6 bases from V and 9 bases from J, with 16 bases between. CDR1 SGHRS and CDR2 YFSETQ come from the germline V gene. The CDR3 spells CASIAINSVEQFF. In DNA form, the CDR3 reads TGCGCCAGCATCGCCATAAATAGCGTTGAGCAGTTCTTC. The complete variable domain, with remaining parts taken from reference TRBV5-1 and TRBJ2-1, reads KAGVTQTPRYLIKTRGQQVTLSCSPISGHRSVSWYQQTPGQGLQFLFEYFSETQRNKGNFPGRFSGRQFSNSRSEMNVSTLELGDSALYLCASIAINSVEQFFGPGTRLTVL.

The chain is built from TRBV7-8 and TRBJ2-1; D possibly corresponds to TRBD2 (5 bases). The CDR3 is 17 residues long. Germline lookup yields CDR1 SGHVS and CDR2 FQNEAQ. V was cut by 5 bases and J by 0 bases, with 17 bases left in between. Here the CDR3 reads CASSRGRPGSSYNEQFF. The CDR3 DNA sequence: TGTGCCAGCAGCCGGGGAAGACCGGGAAGCTCCTACAATGAGCAGTTCTTC.

A few counts support this clone. The V call is TRBV5-1, the J call TRBJ2-7; TRBD1 aligns across 8 bases. The CDR3 has 14 residues. V was clipped by 6 bases and J by 2 bases; unmatched bases: 7. CDR1 and CDR2 from the germline V gene are SGHRS and YFSETQ. The CDR3 nucleotides read TGCGCCAGCATGGGGACAGGAACCACCTACGAGCAGTACTTC. The encoded protein is CASMGTGTTYEQYF.

CDR3 sequence (DNA): TGTGCCAGCAGGGGACAGGGGGCCCGGAGCTCCTATAATTCACCCCTCCACTTT. Translation: CASRGQGARSSYNSPLHF. This chain joins TRBV28 and TRBJ1-6; TRBD1 aligns across 12 bases. With 6 bases clipped from V and 0 bases from J, the junction kept 6 bases outside the gene matches. Germline CDR1 reads MDHEN; CDR2 reads SYDVKM. The CDR3 is 18 residues long.

The gene calls are TRBV6-4 and TRBJ2-3; perhaps TRBD2 as D (5 bases). Germline loops: CDR1 MRHNA, CDR2 SNTAGT. The CDR3 spans 15 residues. Trimming pared 4 bases from V and 2 bases from J, leaving 13 bases between. The DNA of the CDR3 is TGTGCCAGCAGTGTTACTAGTCGGGACACAGATACGCAGTATTTT. Translated, it gives CASSVTSRDTDTQYF.

This rearrangement joins TRBV11-2 to TRBJ2-1, with TRBD1 identical over 7 bases. V gave up 1 base and J gave up 4 bases; unmatched junction bases: 10. This CDR3 has 17 residues. Per germline, CDR1 SGHAT and CDR2 FQNNGV. The CDR3 bases are TGTGCCAGCAGCTTAGTTTCCGGGACAGACAGATACAATGAGCAGTTCTTC. Translation gives CASSLVSGTDRYNEQFF.

This rearrangement joins TRBV7-2 to TRBJ2-3; tentatively, D is TRBD2 (7 bases). The CDR3 contains 14 residues. Trimming took 3 bases from V and 5 from J, leaving 12 bases between them. The germline CDR1 and CDR2 sequences are SGHTA and FQGNSA. CDR3 nucleotide sequence: TGTGCCAGCAGCTTCCAGGGGAGGGGAGATACGCAGTATTTT. It translates to CASSFQGRGDTQYF.